These 2 T cell receptor beta chains originate from one sample sequenced in a study of blood T cell repertoires in COVID-19 (dated by TCRdb to the early 2020s). Preparation of the library involved the immunoSEQ multiplex PCR assay. TCRdb carries this immuneACCESS record with in-frame sequences only. Its versions omit some clonotypes, under half of them owing to an unresolved V gene in the studies checked, with the rest unexplained. A total of some 190,000 clones appear in this sample, roughly 90% of them only once. The ten top clones hold 1.5% to 2% of the sample. The sequenced material came from peripheral blood. All receptors derive from a man aged 18 to 29 with active or convalescent COVID-19.

This clone appeared a single time. The chain combines TRBV5-6 with TRBJ2-1, with unresolved D. The CDR3 contains 16 residues. The V end lost 3 bases, the J end lost 0 bases, and 13 bases lay between the germline ends. Germline V gene lookup returns CDR1 SGHDT and CDR2 YYEEEE. The DNA for the CDR3 is TGTGCCAGCAGCTGGCGGCCGGCACTCTCCTACAATGAGCAGTTCTTC. Its protein product is CASSWRPALSYNEQFF.

The J gene is TRBJ2-7, the V gene TRBV18, with D possibly being TRBD1 (6 bases). Trimming removed 4 bases from V and 7 bases from J, with 11 bases in between. The CDR3 totals 12 residues. Germline loops: CDR1 KGHSH, CDR2 LQKENI. The DNA of the CDR3 is TGTGCCAGCTCACGCGCAGGGGATGAGCAGTACTTC. Translation: CASSRAGDEQYF.